Detailed here is one T cell receptor (beta chain). These data belong to a study of CD8 T cells in Susac syndrome. In germline, CDR1 is SGHAT, CDR2 FQDESV (reference sequence). This CDR3 is 15 amino acids long. Losses at the gene ends were 1 base for V and 2 bases for J; bases not matched to a gene: 2. Random hexamers primed reverse transcription of about 0.45 to 1 ug RNA. From the immunoSEQ multiplex PCR reads, TCRdb called clonotypes with MiXCR, one entry per CDR3 protein. The sample records 95,000 to 150,000 distinct CDR3 sequences, around 94% being singletons. The origin of this receptor is a human donor with Susac syndrome. The chain has TRBV11-1 and TRBJ2-5; 9 bases align to TRBD1. The sequencing input was CD8+ T cells from PBMCs. The CDR3 sequence: CASSLGQGVQETQYF. Written as DNA, the CDR3 is TGTGCCAGCAGCTTAGGACAGGGGGTTCAAGAGACCCAGTACTTC.